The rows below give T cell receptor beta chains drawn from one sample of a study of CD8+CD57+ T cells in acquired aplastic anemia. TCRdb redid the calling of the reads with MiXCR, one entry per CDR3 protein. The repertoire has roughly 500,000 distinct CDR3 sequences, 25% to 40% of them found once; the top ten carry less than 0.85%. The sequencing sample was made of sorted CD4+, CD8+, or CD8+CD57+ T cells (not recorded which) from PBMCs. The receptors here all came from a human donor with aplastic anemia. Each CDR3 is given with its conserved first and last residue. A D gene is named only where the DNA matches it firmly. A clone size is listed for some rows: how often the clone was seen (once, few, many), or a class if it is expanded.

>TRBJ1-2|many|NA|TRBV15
TGTGCCACCAGCAGTGTGGCTGAATATGGCTACACCTTC
CATSSVAEYGYTF
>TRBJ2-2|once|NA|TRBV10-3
TGTGCCATCAGTGAGTTACCGAACACCGGGGAGCTGTTTTTT
CAISELPNTGELFF
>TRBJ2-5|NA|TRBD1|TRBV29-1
TGCAGCGTTGTAGGGGGCCCAAACCAAGAGACCCAGTACTTC
CSVVGGPNQETQYF
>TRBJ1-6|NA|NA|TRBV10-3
TGTGCCATCAGTGAGTACGAGGGTTCACCCCTCCACTTT
CAISEYEGSPLHF
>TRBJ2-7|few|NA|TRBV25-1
TGTGCCAGCAGTACACCGGGTGGCCCCTACGAGCAGTACTTC
CASSTPGGPYEQYF
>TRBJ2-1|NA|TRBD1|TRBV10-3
TGTGCCGGGCGGACAGGGGGAAATGAGCAGTTCTTC
CAGRTGGNEQFF
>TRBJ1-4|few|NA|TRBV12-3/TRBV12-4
TGTGCCAGCAGTCGGACCCCGGCGGGTGAAAAACTGTTTTTT
CASSRTPAGEKLFF
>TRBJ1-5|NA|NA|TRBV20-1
TGCAGTGCCACCATTGGGGATTTCAATCAGCCCCAGCATTTT
CSATIGDFNQPQHF
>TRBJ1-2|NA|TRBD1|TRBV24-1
TGTGCCAGCAGTAACCAGGACAGGACCTATGGCTACACCTTC
CASSNQDRTYGYTF
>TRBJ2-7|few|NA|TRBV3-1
TGTGCCAGCAGTGACACCTCTAGCTCCTACGAGCAGTACTTC
CASSDTSSSYEQYF
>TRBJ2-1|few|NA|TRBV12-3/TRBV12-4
TGTGCCAGCAGTTTGATAGCTCGGTCGGATGAGCAGTTCTTC
CASSLIARSDEQFF
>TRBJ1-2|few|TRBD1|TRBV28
TGTGCCAGCAGCTGGGGACAGTCTCTAGGCTACACCTTC
CASSWGQSLGYTF
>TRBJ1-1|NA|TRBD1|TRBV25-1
TGTGCCAGCAGACAGACAGGGGTGAACACTGAAGCTTTCTTT
CASRQTGVNTEAFF
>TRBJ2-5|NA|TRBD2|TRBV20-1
TGCAGTGCTAGGGGCAACCCCAGCGGGAAAAACCAAGAGACCCAGTACTTC
CSARGNPSGKNQETQYF
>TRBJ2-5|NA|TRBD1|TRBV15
TGTGCCAGCAGTGCTAGACAGGGGGCGTGGGAGACCCAGTACTTC
CASSARQGAWETQYF
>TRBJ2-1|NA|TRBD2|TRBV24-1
TGTGCCACCGGGGGAGGGGACAATGAGCAGTTCTTC
CATGGGDNEQFF
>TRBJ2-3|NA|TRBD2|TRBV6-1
TGTGCCAGCAGACAGACTAGCGGCTACACAGATACGCAGTATTTT
CASRQTSGYTDTQYF
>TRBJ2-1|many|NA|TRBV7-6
TGTGCCAGCAGCCAAGGGTGGAATGAGCAGTTCTTC
CASSQGWNEQFF
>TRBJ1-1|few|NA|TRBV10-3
TGTGCCAAATTAATCTGGGGTCTCGGAGCTTTCTTT
CAKLIWGLGAFF
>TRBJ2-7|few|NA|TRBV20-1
TGCAGTGCTAGTGAAACCACCGGAGGAGCCTACGAGCAGTACTTC
CSASETTGGAYEQYF
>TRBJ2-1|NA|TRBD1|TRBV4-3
TGCGCCAGCAGCTTGACGAGACAGGGGGCTATGAATGAGCAGTTCTTC
CASSLTRQGAMNEQFF
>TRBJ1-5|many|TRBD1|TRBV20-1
TGCAGTGCCTCCGGGACAGGGGTACAGCCCCAGCATTTT
CSASGTGVQPQHF
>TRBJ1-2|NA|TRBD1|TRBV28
TGTGCCAGCAGAATCGGGACAGCGGGCTATGGCTACACCTTC
CASRIGTAGYGYTF
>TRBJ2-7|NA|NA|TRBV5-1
TGCGCCAGCAGCTTGGCCAGAAACGAGCAGTACTTC
CASSLARNEQYF
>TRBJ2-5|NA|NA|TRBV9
TGTGCCAGCAGCTTTCAGACCCATCAAGAGACCCGGTACTTC
CASSFQTHQETRYF
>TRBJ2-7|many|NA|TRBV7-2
TGTGCCAGCAGCGGAGAGGCAGGGTGGGGCGAGCAGTACTTC
CASSGEAGWGEQYF